Below, 3 T cell receptor beta chains from the same sample are listed, as sequenced in a study of T cell repertoires in cytomegalovirus infection. TCRdb ran MiXCR on the reads and lists one entry per CDR3 protein. Among approximately 700,000 distinct CDR3 sequences listed, approximately 40% were seen once. Input material: PBMCs. Receptor source: a human donor in good health (CMV status not recorded). Some clones in this sample may be carry-over from other donors' samples.

The chain uses TRBV28 and TRBJ1-1; the match to TRBD1 covers 7 bases. This CDR3 is 12 amino acids long. Germline assignment: CDR1 MDHEN and CDR2 SYDVKM. Trimming removed 3 bases from V and 11 bases from J; junction bases left unmatched: 6. The DNA of the CDR3 is TGTGCCAGCAGTTTTGCGACAGGGAGGGCTTTCTTT. Translation gives CASSFATGRAFF.

This clonotype was counted a few times. This rearrangement joins TRBV20-1 to TRBJ2-2; D not certain. V was cut by 8 bases and J by 5 bases, with 12 bases left in between. This CDR3 is 12 amino acids long. CDR1 and CDR2 (germline): DFQATT, SNEGSKA (reference sequence). CDR3 residues: CSTLPGTGELFF. The CDR3 DNA reads as TGCAGTACCTTACCCGGGACCGGGGAGCTGTTTTTT.

The chain employs TRBV29-1 and TRBJ2-2; D might be TRBD1 or TRBD2, each matching 5 bases. Germline values: CDR1 SQVTM, CDR2 ANQGSEA. The length of the CDR3 is 16 residues. The ends were cut back, 4 bases at V and 1 base at J, with 16 bases in the middle. The CDR3 DNA reads as TGCAGCGTTGGTGGGACGGAATTTGAGAACACCGGGGAGCTGTTTTTT. Translation gives CSVGGTEFENTGELFF.